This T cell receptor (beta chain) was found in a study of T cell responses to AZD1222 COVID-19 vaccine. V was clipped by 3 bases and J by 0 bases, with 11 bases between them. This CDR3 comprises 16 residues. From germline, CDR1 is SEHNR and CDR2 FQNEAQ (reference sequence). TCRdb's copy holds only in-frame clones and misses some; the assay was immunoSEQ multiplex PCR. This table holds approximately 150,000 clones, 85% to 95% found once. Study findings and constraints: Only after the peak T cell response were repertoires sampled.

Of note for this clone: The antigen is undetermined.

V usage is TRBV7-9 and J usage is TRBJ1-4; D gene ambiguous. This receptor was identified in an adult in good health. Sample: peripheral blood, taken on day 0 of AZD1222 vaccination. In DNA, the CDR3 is TGTGCCAGCAGCTTCGTCCCGGATTCAACTAATGAAAAACTGTTTTTT. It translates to CASSFVPDSTNEKLFF.